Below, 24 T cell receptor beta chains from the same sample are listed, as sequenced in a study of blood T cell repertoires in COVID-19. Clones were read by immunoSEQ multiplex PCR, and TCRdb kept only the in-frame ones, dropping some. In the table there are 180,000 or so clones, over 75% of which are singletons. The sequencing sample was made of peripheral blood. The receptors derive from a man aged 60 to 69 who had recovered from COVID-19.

Written as DNA, the CDR3 is TGTGCCTGGAGGGATACCGGGACAGGGGCCTTAGAGCAGTACTTC. This sequence encodes CAWRDTGTGALEQYF. The J gene is TRBJ2-7, the V gene TRBV30; TRBD1 matches 10 bases. With V trimmed by 3 bases and J by 7 bases, 12 bases remained unmatched. Germline V CDR1 and CDR2: GTSNPN, SVGIG (reference sequence). This CDR3 has 15 amino acids. The full variable domain, in which reference TRBV30 and TRBJ2-7 provide the parts outside the CDR3, is SQTIHQWPATLVQPVGSPLSLECTVEGTSNPNLYWYRQAAGRGLQLLFYSVGIGQISSEVPQNLSASRPQDRQFILSSKKLLLSDSGFYLCAWRDTGTGALEQYFGPGTRLTVT.

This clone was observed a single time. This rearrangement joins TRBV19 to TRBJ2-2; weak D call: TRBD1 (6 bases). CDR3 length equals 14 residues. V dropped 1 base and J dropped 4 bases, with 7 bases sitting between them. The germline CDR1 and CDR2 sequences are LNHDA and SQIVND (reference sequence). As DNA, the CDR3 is TGTGCCAGTAGTATAGGACAGGCCACCGGGGAGCTGTTTTTT. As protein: CASSIGQATGELFF.

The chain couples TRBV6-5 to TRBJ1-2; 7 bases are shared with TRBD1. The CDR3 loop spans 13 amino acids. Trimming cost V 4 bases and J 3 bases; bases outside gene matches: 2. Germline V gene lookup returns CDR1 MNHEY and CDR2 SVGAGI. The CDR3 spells CASSSTGDYGYTF. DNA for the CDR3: TGTGCCAGCAGTTCCACAGGGGACTATGGCTACACCTTC.

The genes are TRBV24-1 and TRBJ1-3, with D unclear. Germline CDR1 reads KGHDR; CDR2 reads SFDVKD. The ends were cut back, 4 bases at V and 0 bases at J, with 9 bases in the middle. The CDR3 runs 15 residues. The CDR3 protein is CATSDPSSSGNTIYF. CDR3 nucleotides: TGTGCCACCAGTGACCCGTCTAGCTCTGGAAACACCATATATTTT.

CDR3 residues: CASSVVGGLNTEAFF. As DNA, the CDR3 is TGTGCCAGCAGCGTAGTGGGGGGGCTGAACACTGAAGCTTTCTTT. The chain has TRBV9 and TRBJ1-1; D is perhaps TRBD1 (6 bases). CDR3 length: 15 amino acids. V lost 0 bases and J lost 0, with 9 bases in between. Germline CDR1 SGDLS, CDR2 YYNGEE.

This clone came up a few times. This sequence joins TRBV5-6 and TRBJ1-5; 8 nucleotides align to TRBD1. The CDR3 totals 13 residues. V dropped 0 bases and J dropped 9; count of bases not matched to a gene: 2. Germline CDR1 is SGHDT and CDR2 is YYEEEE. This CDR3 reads CASSLVQGGPQHF. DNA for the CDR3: TGTGCCAGCAGCTTGGTACAGGGGGGGCCCCAGCATTTT.

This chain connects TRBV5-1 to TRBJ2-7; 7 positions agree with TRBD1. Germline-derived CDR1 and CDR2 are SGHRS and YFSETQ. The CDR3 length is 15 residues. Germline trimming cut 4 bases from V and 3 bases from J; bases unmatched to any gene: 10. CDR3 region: CASSVYSGTDYEQYF. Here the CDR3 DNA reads TGCGCCAGCAGCGTTTACTCTGGGACAGACTACGAGCAGTACTTC.

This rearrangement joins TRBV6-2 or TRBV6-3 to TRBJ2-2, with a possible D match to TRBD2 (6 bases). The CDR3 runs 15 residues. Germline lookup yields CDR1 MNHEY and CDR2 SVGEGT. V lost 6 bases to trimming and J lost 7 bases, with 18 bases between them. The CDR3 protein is CASRPTSQGGGELFF. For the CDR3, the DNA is TGTGCCAGCAGGCCTACTAGCCAGGGTGGCGGGGAGCTGTTTTTT.

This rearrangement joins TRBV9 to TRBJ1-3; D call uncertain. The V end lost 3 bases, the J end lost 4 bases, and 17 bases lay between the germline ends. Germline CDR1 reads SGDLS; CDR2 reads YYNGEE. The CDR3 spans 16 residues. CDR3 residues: CASSDPAGAEGNTIYF. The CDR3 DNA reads TGTGCCAGCAGCGACCCGGCGGGAGCGGAAGGAAACACCATATATTTT.

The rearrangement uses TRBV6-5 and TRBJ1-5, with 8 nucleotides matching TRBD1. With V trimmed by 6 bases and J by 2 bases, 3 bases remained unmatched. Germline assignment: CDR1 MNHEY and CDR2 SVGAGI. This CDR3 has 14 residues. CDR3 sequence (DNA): TGTGCCAGCAGACTACAGGGGGGCAATCAGCCCCAGCATTTT. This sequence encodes CASRLQGGNQPQHF.

In DNA, the CDR3 is TGTGCCATCAGCGGGACAGGGGCTACGAACACTGAAGCTTTCTTT. Protein: CAISGTGATNTEAFF. This sequence joins TRBV10-3 and TRBJ1-1; 10 bases match TRBD1. CDR1 ENHRY and CDR2 SYGVKD come from the germline V gene. This CDR3 region has 15 residues. The junction had 5 bases not matched to a gene; V was cut back by 6 bases and J by 1 base.

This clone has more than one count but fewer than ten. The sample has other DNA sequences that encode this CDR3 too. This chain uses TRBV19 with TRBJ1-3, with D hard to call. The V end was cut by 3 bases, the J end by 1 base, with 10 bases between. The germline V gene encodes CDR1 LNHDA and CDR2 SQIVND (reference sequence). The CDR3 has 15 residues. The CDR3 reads CASSISMSSGNTIYF. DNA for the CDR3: TGTGCCAGTAGTATTAGTATGTCATCTGGAAACACCATATATTTT.

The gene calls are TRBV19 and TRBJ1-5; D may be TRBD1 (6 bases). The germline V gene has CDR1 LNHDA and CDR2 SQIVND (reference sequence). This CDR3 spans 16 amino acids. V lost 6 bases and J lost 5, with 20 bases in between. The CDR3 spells CASRGLPDRRHQPQHF. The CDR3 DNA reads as TGTGCCAGTAGAGGCCTTCCTGACAGGCGCCATCAGCCCCAGCATTTT.

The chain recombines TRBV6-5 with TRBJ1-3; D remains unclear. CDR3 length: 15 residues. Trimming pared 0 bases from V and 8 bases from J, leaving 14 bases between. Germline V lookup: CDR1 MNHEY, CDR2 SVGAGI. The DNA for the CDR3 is TGTGCCAGCAGTTACTCAGCAAACGGGTGGGACACCATATATTTT. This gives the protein CASSYSANGWDTIYF.

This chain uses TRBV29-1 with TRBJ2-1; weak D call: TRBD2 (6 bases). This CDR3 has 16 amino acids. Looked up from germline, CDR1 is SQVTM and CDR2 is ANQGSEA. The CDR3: CNPEIGGTECYNEQFF. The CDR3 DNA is TGCAACCCCGAAATCGGGGGTACTGAATGCTACAATGAGCAGTTCTTC.

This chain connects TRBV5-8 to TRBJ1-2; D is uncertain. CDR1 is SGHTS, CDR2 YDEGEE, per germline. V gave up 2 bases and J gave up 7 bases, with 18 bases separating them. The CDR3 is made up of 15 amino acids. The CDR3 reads CASSFTGSGSRGYTF. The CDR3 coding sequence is TGTGCCAGCAGCTTTACCGGGTCCGGCTCGCGTGGCTACACCTTC.

CDR3 DNA sequence: TGTGCCACCAGTGAACCCGACAGGGTCATCGGCTACACCTTC. Its translation: CATSEPDRVIGYTF. V gene TRBV24-1 combines with J gene TRBJ1-2; 7 bases are shared with TRBD1. The V gene end was trimmed by 4 bases and the J gene end by 8 bases; junction bases not matched to a gene: 9. This CDR3 is built from 14 residues. Looked up from germline, CDR1 is KGHDR and CDR2 is SFDVKD.

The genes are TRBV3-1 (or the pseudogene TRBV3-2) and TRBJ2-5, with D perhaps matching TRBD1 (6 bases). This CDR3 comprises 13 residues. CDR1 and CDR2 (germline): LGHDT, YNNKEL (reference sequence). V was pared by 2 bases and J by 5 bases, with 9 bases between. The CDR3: CASSQNRAETQYF. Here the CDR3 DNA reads TGTGCCAGCAGCCAAAACAGGGCGGAGACCCAGTACTTC.

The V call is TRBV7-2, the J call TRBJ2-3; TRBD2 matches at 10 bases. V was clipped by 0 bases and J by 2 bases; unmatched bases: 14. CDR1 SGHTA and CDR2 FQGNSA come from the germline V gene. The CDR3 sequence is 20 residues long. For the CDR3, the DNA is TGTGCCAGCAGCTTAGCTTCCAGCGGGGGGGCCCTGGTCTTCACAGATACGCAGTATTTT. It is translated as CASSLASSGGALVFTDTQYF.

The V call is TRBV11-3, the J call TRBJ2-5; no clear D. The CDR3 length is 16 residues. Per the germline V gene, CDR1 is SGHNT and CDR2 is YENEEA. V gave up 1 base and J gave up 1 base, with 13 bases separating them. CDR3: CASSLGRQSSQETQYF. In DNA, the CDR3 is TGTGCCAGCAGCTTAGGGCGGCAGTCCTCCCAAGAGACCCAGTACTTC. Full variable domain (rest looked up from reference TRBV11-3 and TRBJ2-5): EAGVVQSPRYKIIEKKQPVAFWCNPISGHNTLYWYLQNLGQGPELLIRYENEEAVDDSQLPKDRFSAERLKGVDSTLKIQPAELGDSAVYLCASSLGRQSSQETQYFGPGTRLLVL.

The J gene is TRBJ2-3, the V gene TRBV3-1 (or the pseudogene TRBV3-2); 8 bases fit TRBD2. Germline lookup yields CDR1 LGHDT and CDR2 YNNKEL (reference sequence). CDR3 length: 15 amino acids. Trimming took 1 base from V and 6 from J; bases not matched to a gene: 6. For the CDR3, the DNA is TGTGCCAGCAGCCAAGGGTTTAGCGGGGCGGATACGCAGTATTTT. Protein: CASSQGFSGADTQYF.

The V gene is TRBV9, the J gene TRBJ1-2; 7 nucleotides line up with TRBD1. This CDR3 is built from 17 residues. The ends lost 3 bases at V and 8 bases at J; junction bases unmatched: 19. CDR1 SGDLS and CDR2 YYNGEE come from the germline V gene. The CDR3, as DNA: TGTGCCAGCAGCGCGGCCCTGACAGGGTGGCAATCGGGGGGCTACACCTTC. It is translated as CASSAALTGWQSGGYTF.

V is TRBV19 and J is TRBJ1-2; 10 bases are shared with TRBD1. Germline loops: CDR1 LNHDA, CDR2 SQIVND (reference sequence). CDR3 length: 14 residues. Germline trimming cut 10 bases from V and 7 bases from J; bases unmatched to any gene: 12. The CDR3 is CATATGTGVGGYTF. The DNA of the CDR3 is TGTGCCACAGCTACCGGGACAGGGGTCGGTGGCTACACCTTC.

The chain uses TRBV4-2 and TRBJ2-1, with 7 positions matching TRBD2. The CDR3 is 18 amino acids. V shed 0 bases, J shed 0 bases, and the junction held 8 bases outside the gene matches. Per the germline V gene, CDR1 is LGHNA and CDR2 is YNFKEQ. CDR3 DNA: TGTGCCAGCAGCCAAGATGAGTCGTGGGGGGGCTCCTACAATGAGCAGTTCTTC. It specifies CASSQDESWGGSYNEQFF.